The clone carrying this T cell receptor beta chain was recorded a few times. These data come from a study of T cells in Graves' hyperthyroidism and ophthalmopathy. The source material, RNA transcripts, was used to amplify TCR beta CDR3 regions. The HTBI primer set drove a first-round RT-PCR of the TCR CDR3. TCRdb fed the multiplex PCR reads into MiXCR, producing one record per CDR3 protein. The sample yields about 400,000 distinct CDR3 sequences, less than 15% seen once. The CDR3 has 16 amino acids. Per germline, CDR1 SGHDN and CDR2 FVKESK. Trimming pared 0 bases from V and 3 bases from J, leaving 15 bases between.

This receptor was taken from a woman aged 18-30 years with Graves' hyperthyroidism. This sequence joins TRBV14 and TRBJ2-7, with a weak D call TRBD1 (6 bases). The source material was blood. For the CDR3, the DNA is TGTGCCAGCAGCCAAGATCTAGGCCAGGGGATCTACGAGCAGTACTTC. This gives the protein CASSQDLGQGIYEQYF.